Shown below are 22 T cell receptor beta chains from a single sample sequenced in a study of blood T cell repertoires in COVID-19. Profiled with immunoSEQ multiplex PCR; TCRdb holds only in-frame clones, not every one. This sample has more than 200,000 clones, with roughly 83% found just once. The sample was peripheral blood. These receptors all come from a man aged 35 to 55 with acute or convalescent COVID-19.

This chain links TRBV4-1 with TRBJ2-7; 7 positions match TRBD1. In germline, CDR1 is MGHRA, CDR2 YSYEKL. After removal of 3 bases from V and 4 bases from J, the junction contained 6 bases not matched to a gene. The CDR3 runs 14 residues. This CDR3 reads CASSHPGQLYEQYF. DNA of the CDR3: TGCGCCAGCAGCCACCCGGGACAGCTGTACGAGCAGTACTTC.

This clone was counted only a few times. The chain carries TRBV6-6 and TRBJ1-2; D might be TRBD1 (6 bases). V lost 2 bases, J lost 3 bases, and 10 bases lay in between. Germline V gene lookup returns CDR1 MNHNY and CDR2 SVGAGI (reference sequence). CDR3 length: 14 residues. For the CDR3, the DNA is TGTGCCAGCAGTTACCCCAGGGGAGACTATGGCTACACCTTC. Its protein product is CASSYPRGDYGYTF.

In nucleotides, the CDR3 is TGTGCCAGCAGGGACGACAGGGGAACTGGAAACACCATATATTTT. Its translation: CASRDDRGTGNTIYF. The genes are TRBV6-5 and TRBJ1-3, with TRBD1 matching over 8 bases. Germline lookup yields CDR1 MNHEY and CDR2 SVGAGI. The CDR3 length is 15 residues. J was trimmed by 2 bases and V by 6 bases; bases with no gene match: 6.

The chain has TRBV7-8 and TRBJ2-7, with D possibly being TRBD2 (6 bases). Trimming cost V 3 bases and J 3 bases, with 21 bases left between them. The germline gives CDR1 SGHVS, CDR2 FQNEAQ. This CDR3 is 17 amino acids long. In nucleotides, the CDR3 is TGTGCCAGCAGCTTGGAACCCCGGGAGCAAGGTCTCTACGAGCAGTACTTC. It yields the protein CASSLEPREQGLYEQYF.

This chain uses TRBV6-2 or TRBV6-3 with TRBJ2-2, with TRBD2 matching over 7 bases. Per germline, CDR1 MNHEY and CDR2 SVGEGT. V lost 4 bases and J lost 6; bases outside the gene matches: 8. The CDR3 totals 15 residues. CDR3 DNA sequence: TGTGCCAGCAGTTTTGGGACTGGGGGGGCCGGGGAGCTGTTTTTT. This encodes CASSFGTGGAGELFF.

The table lists this clone with a few counts. CDR3 region: CASSPTSSTDTQYF. The CDR3 DNA sequence: TGTGCCAGTAGTCCTACTAGCAGCACAGATACGCAGTATTTT. The V gene is TRBV19, the J gene TRBJ2-3; possible D gene TRBD2, 6 bases. This CDR3 is 14 amino acids long. CDR1 and CDR2 from the germline V gene are LNHDA and SQIVND (reference sequence). V lost 5 bases and J 0 bases, leaving 9 bases between the germline ends.

This clone was observed once. The chain is built from TRBV19 and TRBJ1-1; the match to TRBD1 covers 8 bases. The CDR3 loop spans 14 amino acids. Germline V lookup: CDR1 LNHDA, CDR2 SQIVND (reference sequence). After removal of 4 bases from V and 0 bases from J, the junction contained 1 base not matched to a gene. The CDR3 spells CASSTDRVNTEAFF. The CDR3 DNA reads as TGTGCCAGTAGTACGGACAGGGTGAACACTGAAGCTTTCTTT.

The CDR3 protein is CASRNDGQGNGYTF. The CDR3 DNA follows: TGTGCCAGCAGAAACGATGGACAGGGGAATGGCTACACCTTC. V and J are TRBV2 and TRBJ1-2, with 9 bases identical to TRBD1. J gave up 6 bases and V 6 bases, and 8 bases lay outside the gene matches. The germline V gene has CDR1 SNHLY and CDR2 FYNNEI. The CDR3 has 14 residues. The full variable domain, in which reference TRBV2 and TRBJ1-2 provide the parts outside the CDR3, is EPEVTQTPSHQVTQMGQEVILRCVPISNHLYFYWYRQILGQKVEFLVSFYNNEISEKSEIFDDQFSVERPDGSNFTLKIRSTKLEDSAMYFCASRNDGQGNGYTFGSGTRLTVV.

This chain connects TRBV25-1 to TRBJ2-6; possibly TRBD2 for D (7 bases). Deletions cut 2 bases from V and 0 bases from J, with 14 bases between. Per the germline V gene, CDR1 is MGHDK and CDR2 is SYGVNS. This CDR3 has 18 amino acids. CDR3 loop: CASSEMGGLSSGANVLTF. The CDR3 DNA is TGTGCCAGCAGTGAAATGGGGGGGCTGAGCTCTGGGGCCAACGTCCTGACTTTC.

This clone was seen a single time. The chain couples TRBV5-1 to TRBJ1-1; TRBD1 might be the D (5 bases). Germline assignment: CDR1 SGHRS and CDR2 YFSETQ. This CDR3 has 15 residues. Trimming took off 0 bases at V and 6 bases at J, with 15 bases between the two ends. The CDR3 sequence is CASSLEQGSEAEAFF. The DNA for the CDR3 is TGCGCCAGCAGCTTGGAGCAGGGCTCTGAAGCTGAAGCTTTCTTT.

The chain uses TRBV5-1 and TRBJ1-2, with 8 positions matching TRBD1. The CDR3 loop spans 15 amino acids. CDR1 is SGHRS and CDR2 is YFSETQ in the germline V gene. Trimming took 3 bases from V and 4 from J; bases not matched to a gene: 8. CDR3 bases: TGCGCCAGCAGCTCAGGGGGCCCCATGCCCTATGGCTACACCTTC. It is translated as CASSSGGPMPYGYTF.

The CDR3 coding sequence is TGCGCCAGCAGCCAAGTTGGGCACGATGGCTACACCTTC. It specifies CASSQVGHDGYTF. J is TRBJ1-2 and V is TRBV4-1; no definite D call. The germline gives CDR1 MGHRA, CDR2 YSYEKL. V shed 1 base and J shed 6 bases, with 9 bases lying between them. This CDR3 spans 13 amino acids.

V gene TRBV10-3 combines with J gene TRBJ1-5, with 9 nucleotides matching TRBD1. The V gene end was trimmed by 4 bases and the J gene end by 4 bases; junction bases not matched to a gene: 5. Germline V CDR1 and CDR2: ENHRY, SYGVKD. This CDR3 is built from 15 residues. The CDR3 sequence is CAISAGQGANQPQHF. As DNA, the CDR3 is TGTGCCATCAGTGCGGGACAGGGAGCAAATCAGCCCCAGCATTTT.

The rearrangement links TRBV30 to TRBJ2-7; possible D gene TRBD2, 6 bases. V lost 0 bases, J lost 2 bases, and 11 bases lay in between. The CDR3 length is 14 residues. The germline V gene encodes CDR1 GTSNPN and CDR2 SVGIG (reference sequence). In nucleotides, the CDR3 is TGTGCCTGGAGTGTCGGAGGGGCCACCTACGAGCAGTACTTC. Its protein is CAWSVGGATYEQYF. Full variable domain (remainder filled in from reference TRBV30 and TRBJ2-7): SQTIHQWPATLVQPVGSPLSLECTVEGTSNPNLYWYRQAAGRGLQLLFYSVGIGQISSEVPQNLSASRPQDRQFILSSKKLLLSDSGFYLCAWSVGGATYEQYFGPGTRLTVT.

The V call is TRBV6-5, the J call TRBJ1-2, with TRBD1 matching over 9 bases. The CDR3 spans 14 residues. Trimming took 5 bases from V and 4 from J; bases not matched to a gene: 5. Germline CDR1 is MNHEY and CDR2 is SVGAGI. The CDR3 coding sequence is TGTGCCAGCAGTCACAGGGGGCGCGGCTATGGCTACACCTTC. Residues: CASSHRGRGYGYTF.

The chain couples TRBV9 to TRBJ2-6; TRBD2 might be the D (5 bases). CDR1 and CDR2 (germline): SGDLS, YYNGEE. The CDR3 spans 16 residues. Trimming stripped 4 bases from V and 1 base from J, with 12 bases between. The CDR3 here is CASSPREGSGANVLTF. The CDR3 nucleotides read TGTGCCAGCAGCCCGAGAGAGGGTTCTGGGGCCAACGTCCTGACTTTC.

The V call is TRBV9, the J call TRBJ2-7; possibly TRBD2 for D (6 bases). This CDR3 region has 15 residues. The germline gives CDR1 SGDLS, CDR2 YYNGEE. V lost 4 bases and J lost 3, with 17 bases in between. CDR3: CASSPGASVHYEQYF. DNA for the CDR3: TGTGCCAGCAGCCCCGGGGCTAGCGTACACTACGAGCAGTACTTC.

The chain carries TRBV27 and TRBJ2-1; D gene uncertain. Germline values: CDR1 MNHEY, CDR2 SMNVEV (reference sequence). The V end lost 7 bases, the J end lost 4 bases, and 5 bases lay between the germline ends. This CDR3 spans 11 amino acids. The CDR3 loop is CASTFYNEQFF. CDR3 DNA: TGTGCCAGCACCTTTTACAATGAGCAGTTCTTC.

The chain links TRBV9 to TRBJ1-2; tentative D call: TRBD1 (6 bases). This CDR3 spans 15 amino acids. V was pared by 0 bases and J by 2 bases, with 11 bases between. CDR1 is SGDLS, CDR2 YYNGEE, per germline. CDR3 amino acids: CASSVEAGENYGYTF. CDR3 bases: TGTGCCAGCAGCGTAGAAGCAGGGGAAAACTATGGCTACACCTTC.

The chain carries TRBV7-3 and TRBJ2-7; TRBD2 aligns across 7 bases. J was trimmed by 1 base and V by 1 base; bases with no gene match: 4. There are 15 residues in the CDR3. Germline CDR1 is SGHTA and CDR2 is FQGTGA. CDR3 residues: CASSLRPSGSYEQYF. In nucleotides, the CDR3 is TGTGCCAGCAGCTTAAGGCCTAGCGGATCCTACGAGCAGTACTTC.

CDR3 residues: CASKGGVDSYEQYF. The CDR3 DNA is TGCGCCAGCAAGGGAGGGGTGGACTCCTACGAGCAGTACTTC. The chain links TRBV10-2 to TRBJ2-7, with 7 bases fitting TRBD2. V dropped 7 bases and J dropped 0; count of bases not matched to a gene: 6. This CDR3 is 14 amino acids long. The V gene's germline CDR1 is WSHSY and CDR2 SAAADI.

The CDR3 spells CASSYYRDYEQYF. In DNA, the CDR3 is TGTGCCAGCAGTTACTACCGGGACTACGAGCAGTACTTC. The gene calls are TRBV6-2 or TRBV6-3 and TRBJ2-7; a weak D match, TRBD2 (5 bases). In germline, CDR1 is MNHEY, CDR2 SVGEGT. Trimming took off 1 base at V and 3 bases at J, with 7 bases between the two ends. The CDR3 has 13 amino acids.